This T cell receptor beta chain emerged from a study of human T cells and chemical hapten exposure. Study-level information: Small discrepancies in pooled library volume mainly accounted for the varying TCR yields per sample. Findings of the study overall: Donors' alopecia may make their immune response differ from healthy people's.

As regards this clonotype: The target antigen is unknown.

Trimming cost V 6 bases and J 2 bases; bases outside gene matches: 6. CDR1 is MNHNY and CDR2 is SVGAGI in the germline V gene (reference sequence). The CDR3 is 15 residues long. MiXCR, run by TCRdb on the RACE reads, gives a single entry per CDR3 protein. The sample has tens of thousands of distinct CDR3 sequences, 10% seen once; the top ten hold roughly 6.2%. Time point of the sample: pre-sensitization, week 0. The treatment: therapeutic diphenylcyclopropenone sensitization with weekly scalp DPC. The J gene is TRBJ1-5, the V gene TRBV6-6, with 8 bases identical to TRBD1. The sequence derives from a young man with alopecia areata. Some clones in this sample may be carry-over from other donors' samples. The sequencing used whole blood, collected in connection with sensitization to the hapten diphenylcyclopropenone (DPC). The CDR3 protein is CASSWTGWGNQPQHF. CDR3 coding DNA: TGTGCCAGCAGCTGGACAGGGTGGGGCAATCAGCCCCAGCATTTT.